Presented here are 30 T cell receptor beta chains from one specimen sequenced in a study of metastatic and nonmetastatic thyroid tumors. All patients reached thyroid surgery having received no treatment beforehand. MiXCR re-clonotyped the PCR reads for TCRdb. The table includes about 35,000 clones, around a fifth detected once. The specimen was blood. These receptors all come from a female donor with papillary thyroid cancer or a benign thyroid nodule (not recorded which). Some clones in this sample may be carry-over from other donors' samples.

Concerning this clone itself: A much larger clone differs from this one at a single base, so this may be a read error. This chain joins TRBV20-1 and TRBJ2-5, with 7 bases that match TRBD1. J lost 5 bases, V lost 3 bases, and 12 bases had no gene match. This CDR3 is built from 15 residues. Per germline, CDR1 DFQATT and CDR2 SNEGSKA (reference sequence). The CDR3 is CSARPGQVRVETQYF. CDR3 DNA sequence: TGCAGTGCTAGGCCAGGACAGGTCCGGGTGGAGACCCAGTACTTC.

This clone occurred many times. The V and J genes are TRBV7-8 and TRBJ1-6; no clear D gene. V lost 2 bases, J lost 6 bases, and 2 bases lay in between. The CDR3 runs 12 residues. Germline-derived CDR1 and CDR2 are SGHVS and FQNEAQ. The DNA for the CDR3 is TGTGCCAGCAGCTTAAGTAATTCACCCCTCCACTTT. Translated, it gives CASSLSNSPLHF. The entire variable domain, with the rest obtained from reference TRBV7-8 and TRBJ1-6, is as follows: GAGVSQSPRYKVAKRGQDVALRCDPISGHVSLFWYQQALGQGPEFLTYFQNEAQLDKSGLPSDRFFAERPEGSVSTLKIQRTQQEDSAVYLCASSLSNSPLHFGNGTRLTVT.

In this sample, this clone turned up many times. The chain couples TRBV4-2 to TRBJ1-3; weak D call: TRBD1 (5 bases). There are 17 residues in the CDR3. Germline CDR1 reads LGHNA; CDR2 reads YNFKEQ. V was shortened by 4 bases and J by 0 bases, with 16 bases between the two germline ends. CDR3 region: CASSRSAGFLSGNTIYF. The CDR3 DNA reads TGTGCCAGCAGCCGGTCGGCAGGGTTCCTCTCTGGAAACACCATATATTTT.

The chain combines TRBV6-1 with TRBJ1-5, with 9 bases that match TRBD1. With V trimmed by 8 bases and J by 4 bases, 9 bases remained unmatched. There are 15 residues in the CDR3. Germline values: CDR1 MNHNS, CDR2 SASEGT. This CDR3 is CASGQGFLGNQPQHF. The CDR3 DNA is TGTGCCAGCGGACAGGGGTTCTTAGGTAATCAGCCCCAGCATTTT.

The chain has TRBV7-9 and TRBJ2-3, with 7 bases that match TRBD1. Germline V gene lookup returns CDR1 SEHNR and CDR2 FQNEAQ (reference sequence). CDR3 size: 14 residues. The ends lost 3 bases at V and 8 bases at J; junction bases unmatched: 8. DNA of the CDR3: TGTGCCAGCAGCTTCACAGGGGTTGGCGGTACGCAGTATTTT. Translating gives CASSFTGVGGTQYF.

This clone was detected ten times or more. The chain couples TRBV4-1 to TRBJ2-6; D remains ambiguous. This CDR3 is 13 amino acids long. The V gene lost 6 bases and the J gene lost 4 bases, with 7 bases spanning the gap. Germline CDR1 reads MGHRA; CDR2 reads YSYEKL. The CDR3 loop reads CASRWAGANVLTF. CDR3 bases: TGCGCCAGCAGATGGGCCGGGGCCAACGTCCTGACTTTC.

This clone appeared many times. The rearrangement uses TRBV7-3 and TRBJ2-1; 7 bases align to TRBD2. Per germline, CDR1 SGHTA and CDR2 FQGTGA. The CDR3 sequence is 13 residues long. Trimming removed 2 bases from V and 6 bases from J; junction bases left unmatched: 1. The CDR3 sequence is CASSLGGGNEQFF. CDR3 in DNA: TGTGCCAGCAGCTTAGGGGGGGGCAATGAGCAGTTCTTC.

This clone has ten or more counts. J is TRBJ2-1 and V is TRBV12-3 or TRBV12-4; 12 bases agree with TRBD2. The CDR3 consists of 15 residues. J was trimmed by 8 bases and V by 7 bases; bases with no gene match: 9. CDR3 nucleotide sequence: TGTGCCAGCACCTCTTACCTAGCGGGAGGGGATGAGCAGTTCTTC. Amino acid sequence: CASTSYLAGGDEQFF.

The sample holds many counts of this clone. The chain employs TRBV18 and TRBJ2-2, with 9 bases that match TRBD1. Germline loops: CDR1 KGHSH, CDR2 LQKENI. J lost 7 bases, V lost 3 bases, and 6 bases had no gene match. CDR3 length equals 15 residues. In DNA form, the CDR3 reads TGTGCCAGCTCACCGTCACAGGGGGCGAGCGGGGAGCTGTTTTTT. Translated, it gives CASSPSQGASGELFF.

On this clone itself: The junction departs from germline at one end; a sequencing error may be responsible. The V gene is TRBV6-2 or TRBV6-3, the J gene TRBJ1-2; unclear D gene. There are 16 residues in the CDR3. CDR1 and CDR2 (germline): MNHEY, SVGEGT. CDR3 amino acids: CASSRPSRVLDYGYTF. The CDR3 nucleotides read TGTGCCAGCAGCCGACCGTCGAGGGTCCTGGACTATGGATACACGTTC.

This clone occurred many times. The chain joins TRBV27 to TRBJ2-6, with no clear D. The ends were cut back, 2 bases at V and 1 base at J, with 3 bases in the middle. CDR1 and CDR2 (germline): MNHEY, SMNVEV (reference sequence). This CDR3 has 14 residues. The DNA of the CDR3 is TGTGCCAGCAGTTTAGGGTCTGGGGCCAACGTCCTGACTTTC. It specifies CASSLGSGANVLTF.

This clone was seen just once. The chain links TRBV5-1 to TRBJ1-6, with 9 nucleotides matching TRBD1. CDR1 SGHRS and CDR2 YFSETQ come from the germline V gene. This CDR3 has 17 residues. J gave up 5 bases and V 1 base, and 7 bases lay outside the gene matches. The CDR3 coding sequence is TGCGCCAGCAGCTTGTACGACAGGGGGTCTAATAATTCACCCCTCCACTTT. This sequence encodes CASSLYDRGSNNSPLHF.

This clone was counted only a few times. V usage is TRBV12-3 or TRBV12-4 and J usage is TRBJ2-2, with no clear D. The CDR3 consists of 11 residues. With 11 bases removed from V and 11 bases from J, the gap between germline ends came to 15 bases. The DNA of the CDR3 is TGTGCCTCCATTTTTTCCTGCGAGCTGTTTTTT. The encoded protein is CASIFSCELFF.

This clone is medium-sized by share. This chain connects TRBV28 to TRBJ2-7, with a weak D call TRBD2 (6 bases). Germline V gives CDR1 MDHEN, CDR2 SYDVKM. V lost 7 bases and J 4 bases, leaving 14 bases between the germline ends. The length of the CDR3 is 13 residues. CDR3 loop: CASIGGSEYEQYF. The CDR3, as DNA: TGTGCCAGCATCGGGGGATCAGAATACGAGCAGTACTTC.

This chain connects TRBV14 to TRBJ2-7, with D unclear. The germline V gene has CDR1 SGHDN and CDR2 FVKESK. The CDR3 sequence is 14 residues long. Trimming took 2 bases from V and 4 from J, leaving 12 bases between them. CDR3 in DNA: TGTGCCAGCAGCCAATATACTGGTGGATACGAGCAGTACTTC. The encoded protein is CASSQYTGGYEQYF.

This clone was observed many times. V and J are TRBV15 and TRBJ2-7, with a weak D call TRBD2 (6 bases). Trimming removed 5 bases from V and 4 bases from J, with 30 bases in between. There are 19 residues in the CDR3. In germline, CDR1 is LNHNV, CDR2 YYDKDF (reference sequence). CDR3 sequence reads: CATSETRARGSLSSYEQYF. The CDR3, as DNA: TGTGCCACCAGCGAAACACGGGCCCGGGGGTCCCTCAGCTCTTACGAGCAGTACTTC.

This clone showed up many times. V is TRBV6-2 or TRBV6-3 and J is TRBJ2-3; 13 nucleotides match TRBD2. The CDR3 spans 15 residues. Germline trimming cut 8 bases from V and 4 bases from J; bases unmatched to any gene: 6. CDR1 and CDR2 (germline): MNHEY, SVGEGT. The CDR3 region has the DNA TGTGCCAGCTCGGGGACTAGCGGGATTCCAGATACGCAGTATTTT. Translating it yields CASSGTSGIPDTQYF.

By share, this clone counts as medium-sized (0.01 to 0.1%). This chain connects TRBV28 to TRBJ2-7; D gene uncertain. Trimming pared 3 bases from V and 1 base from J, leaving 4 bases between. Per the germline V gene, CDR1 is MDHEN and CDR2 is SYDVKM. The CDR3 has 12 residues. The CDR3 sequence is CASSFMSYEQYF. In nucleotides, the CDR3 is TGTGCCAGCAGTTTTATGTCCTACGAGCAGTACTTC.

This clone was seen at least ten times. The rearrangement links TRBV18 to TRBJ2-2; no clear D gene. The length of the CDR3 is 13 residues. V was cut by 2 bases and J by 1 base, with 2 bases left in between. Looked up from germline, CDR1 is KGHSH and CDR2 is LQKENI. The CDR3 DNA follows: TGTGCCAGCTCACCAAGGAACACCGGGGAGCTGTTTTTT. It is translated as CASSPRNTGELFF.

This chain joins TRBV6-2 or TRBV6-3 and TRBJ2-7, with D perhaps TRBD1 or TRBD2 (5 bases each). The V gene's germline CDR1 is MNHEY and CDR2 SVGEGT. CDR3 length: 16 residues. Trimming cost V 6 bases and J 3 bases, with 21 bases left between them. The CDR3 spells CASSDTGAYINYEQYF. Written as DNA, the CDR3 is TGTGCCAGCAGCGATACCGGGGCCTACATTAACTACGAGCAGTACTTC.

In its sample, this clone was seen many times. The chain has TRBV4-1 and TRBJ2-3; TRBD1 agrees at 8 bases. Germline CDR1 is MGHRA and CDR2 is YSYEKL. The CDR3 covers 16 residues. V was clipped by 1 base and J by 5 bases; unmatched bases: 8. The CDR3 DNA reads TGCGCCAGCAGCCAAGGGACAGGGTTGTTTAAAGATACGCAGTATTTT. Protein sequence: CASSQGTGLFKDTQYF.

By its share, this clone is medium-sized (0.01 to 0.1%). The chain has TRBV6-5 and TRBJ2-7; 9 positions match TRBD2. The length of the CDR3 is 18 residues. The V segment lost 4 bases and the J segment 4 bases; nucleotides outside the gene matches: 17. Germline assignment: CDR1 MNHEY and CDR2 SVGAGI. The CDR3 DNA is TGTGCCAGCAGTTGGTTGCCGTTCCCGGCTAGCGGGAATTACGAGCAGTACTTC. It yields the protein CASSWLPFPASGNYEQYF.

The V gene is TRBV7-9, the J gene TRBJ1-2, with 8 bases identical to TRBD1. V shed 5 bases and J 3 bases; nucleotides not matched to a gene: 8. Per the germline V gene, CDR1 is SEHNR and CDR2 is FQNEAQ (reference sequence). The CDR3 is 15 residues long. The DNA for the CDR3 is TGTGCCAGCAGCCCAGGACAGGGTGTGGACTATGGCTACACCTTC. This translates into CASSPGQGVDYGYTF.

This clone was picked up many times. The rearrangement joins TRBV25-1 to TRBJ2-6; D call uncertain. The V gene's germline CDR1 is MGHDK and CDR2 SYGVNS. This CDR3 is built from 14 residues. The V end lost 6 bases, the J end lost 0 bases, and 6 bases lay between the germline ends. The CDR3 region is CASRLSSGANVLTF. CDR3 sequence (DNA): TGTGCCAGCAGGTTAAGCTCTGGGGCCAACGTCCTGACTTTC.

This clone was detected ten times or more. The J gene is TRBJ1-4, the V gene TRBV5-1; the match to TRBD1 covers 7 bases. Looked up from germline, CDR1 is SGHRS and CDR2 is YFSETQ. This CDR3 is 14 amino acids long. Trimming at V came to 3 bases and at J to 4 bases, leaving 3 bases not matched to a gene. CDR3 amino acids: CASSSGQINEKLFF. The CDR3 bases are TGCGCCAGCAGCTCGGGACAGATTAATGAAAAACTGTTTTTT.

This clone was counted at least ten times. The V gene is TRBV2, the J gene TRBJ1-1, with unresolved D. V dropped 8 bases and J dropped 2 bases, with 9 bases sitting between them. This CDR3 contains 12 residues. CDR1 is SNHLY, CDR2 FYNNEI, per germline. In DNA, the CDR3 is TGTGCCAGCCGTCAGCTAAACACTGAAGCTTTCTTT. Translated: CASRQLNTEAFF.

By frequency in the sample, this clone is medium-sized (0.01 to 0.1%). This chain uses TRBV6-1 with TRBJ2-1; D remains unclear. Germline CDR1 MNHNS, CDR2 SASEGT. The V end was cut by 3 bases, the J end by 0 bases, with 12 bases between. CDR3 length: 16 amino acids. This chain's CDR3 is CASSDFVIHSYNEQFF. The CDR3 DNA reads as TGTGCCAGCAGTGATTTCGTGATTCACTCCTACAATGAGCAGTTCTTC.

This clone turned up a few times. A single base separates this from a much larger clone, so it may be a read error. The chain carries TRBV10-3 and TRBJ1-1; TRBD1 might be the D (5 bases). Germline CDR1 and CDR2: ENHRY and SYGVKD. The CDR3 loop spans 14 amino acids. The CDR3 spells CAIWDPVKDTEDFF. Here the CDR3 DNA reads TGTGCCATATGGGACCCGGTGAAGGACACTGAAGATTTCTTT.

This clone was picked up many times. The chain couples TRBV28 to TRBJ2-5; 7 positions match TRBD1. The CDR3 loop spans 15 amino acids. In germline, CDR1 is MDHEN, CDR2 SYDVKM. V lost 4 bases to trimming and J lost 3 bases; unmatched junction nucleotides: 8. DNA of the CDR3: TGTGCCAGCAGTTCCGAGACAGGGCGGGAAGAGACCCAGTACTTC. Translation: CASSSETGREETQYF.

As for this clone: One end of the junction fails to match germline, which may point to a read error. The V call is TRBV6-5, the J call TRBJ1-2; no reliable D call. From germline, CDR1 is MNHEY and CDR2 SVGAGI. The CDR3 is made up of 13 amino acids. DNA of the CDR3: TGCGCCAGCAGTCCTCGAAGGAAACATGGCTACACCTTC. It translates to CASSPRRKHGYTF.